The rows below give T cell receptor beta chains drawn from one sample of a study. TCRdb independently ran MiXCR on the 5' RACE reads; one entry per CDR3 protein. The sample records 50,000 to 75,000 distinct CDR3 sequences, under 25% being singletons. The sequenced sample consisted of memory CD4+ T cells sorted from a lymph node. The source is a female donor with breast cancer. The CDR3 runs from the conserved cysteine through the conserved F or W. D genes are given only for firm matches.

>TRBV7-8|12|.
CASSPRIGELFF
>TRBV4-2|15|.
CASSQRGEGLHEQFF
>TRBV9|17|TRBD2
CASSVASGRAPTDTQYF
>TRBV5-1|13|.
CAGRNRTNYGYTF
>TRBV7-2|15|.
CASSLETSPRGTQYF
>TRBV5-1|14|TRBD1
CASSSGQGREKLFF
>TRBV6-2/TRBV6-3|19|TRBD1
CASSYPTGTGAFSGNTIYF
>TRBV5-6|14|TRBD1
CASSLQGALYEQYF
>TRBV7-2|14|.
CASSLRERSSPLHF
>TRBV20-1|13|TRBD1
CSATRTGGLEAFF
>TRBV7-2|12|.
CASSLDMYGYTF
>TRBV7-7|13|.
CASSMDTNTVAFF
>TRBV5-6|14|TRBD1
CASSFPGTEVPHTF
>TRBV20-1|13|.
CSAALGSNTEAFF
>TRBV6-5|17|TRBD1
CASRVGQGARQRTEQYF
>TRBV6-6|15|.
CASSYVGGSDQPQHF
>TRBV5-1|15|TRBD1
CASSLFLTGESPLHF
>TRBV27|14|.
CTSSLNLVNTEAFF
>TRBV20-1|14|TRBD2
CSAQAGVAKNIQYF
>TRBV9|14|.
CDSSVRASTYGYTF
>TRBV27|14|.
CASRGHGSNQPQHF
>TRBV19|14|TRBD1
CASRGTGVGGELFF
>TRBV6-5|14|.
CASNRRGPSDEQYF
>TRBV28|15|.
CASSPPQGYGPEAFF
>TRBV5-1|18|.
CASSLGGLTTTTYNEQFF
>TRBV12-3/TRBV12-4|14|.
CASSPGGGNQPQHF
>TRBV7-2|14|.
CASSFGTRRNEAFF
>TRBV19|14|TRBD2
CASSIGLAGDEQYF
>TRBV5-5|14|.
CASSTQSFTDTQYF
>TRBV7-2|14|TRBD2
CASRRLAGEETQYF
>TRBV5-5|14|.
CASSLVPVNTGAFF
>TRBV5-6|17|TRBD2
CASSLLVAGIGTDTQYF
>TRBV7-3|15|TRBD2
CASSFSGGSYNEQFF
>TRBV6-1|9|.
CASTNTQYF
>TRBV28|13|TRBD1
CVPTGGEGETQYF
>TRBV20-1|12|.
CSASSGPNEQFF
>TRBV15|14|.
CATSRVDRSYEQYF
>TRBV7-7|13|TRBD1
CASSVDRGDEQFF
>TRBV6-5|20|TRBD2
CASSYGLAGGIPSGTDTQYF
>TRBV3-1|14|TRBD2
CASSQIAGSDTQYF
>TRBV7-2|20|.
CASSPHPRGISRSSTDTQYF
>TRBV6-1|14|.
CASSEVGGGVGYTF
>TRBV6-2/TRBV6-3|15|TRBD1
CASSLGAGGHYEQYF
>TRBV5-1|15|TRBD1
CASSYLTGTGNEQFF
>TRBV10-3|14|.
CAISEGRTNEKLFF
>TRBV7-9|13|.
CASSLADALSATF
>TRBV5-1|14|.
CASSPCSSYNEQFF
>TRBV9|15|.
CASSLRASQSYEQYF
>TRBV29-1|13|TRBD1
CSVRQGFGETQYF
>TRBV6-1|15|.
CASSPVRTTNQPQHF
>TRBV4-3|17|TRBD2
CASSRDLSGSGTDTQYF
>TRBV12-3/TRBV12-4|14|.
CASSAHGGATEAFF
>TRBV25-1|13|.
CASSGQDDQPQHF
>TRBV5-6|16|TRBD2
CASSKGLAGRADTQYF
>TRBV20-1|16|.
CSASEPGRSLYNEQFF
>TRBV7-2|15|.
CASSLGAGYGDTIYF
>TRBV12-3/TRBV12-4|12|.
CASSPGEETQYF
>TRBV7-9|16|.
CASSFGRSPSNQPQHF
>TRBV27|13|.
CASSFTGGSGYTF
>TRBV6-5|17|TRBD2
CASSRTGLAGGTGELFF